This T cell receptor (beta chain) was recovered during a study of blood T cell repertoires in COVID-19. Assay used: immunoSEQ multiplex PCR; TCRdb lists only in-frame clones, some missing. Here the sample spans some 340,000 clones, roughly 90% being singletons. From germline, CDR1 is MNHEY and CDR2 SVGAGI. This CDR3 spans 15 amino acids. V shed 0 bases and J 8 bases; nucleotides not matched to a gene: 3. This receptor was obtained from a woman younger than 45 who had been exposed to COVID-19. V and J are TRBV6-5 and TRBJ1-6; 8 positions match TRBD1. Sequenced material: PBMCs or T cells enriched from blood (not recorded which). The CDR3 is CASSYSRQGHSPLHF. The CDR3 region has the DNA TGTGCCAGCAGTTACTCGAGACAGGGGCATTCACCCCTCCACTTT.